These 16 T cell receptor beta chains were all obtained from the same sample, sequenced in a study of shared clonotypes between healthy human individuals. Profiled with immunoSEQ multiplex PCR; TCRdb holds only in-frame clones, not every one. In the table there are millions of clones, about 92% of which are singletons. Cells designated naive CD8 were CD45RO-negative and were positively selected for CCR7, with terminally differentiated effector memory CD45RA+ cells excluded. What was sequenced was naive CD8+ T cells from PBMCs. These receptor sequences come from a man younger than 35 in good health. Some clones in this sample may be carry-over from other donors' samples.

In DNA, the CDR3 is TGTGCCAGCAGCCTACAGGAGAGTGGCTATGGCTACACCTTC. Translation: CASSLQESGYGYTF. The chain links TRBV7-9 to TRBJ1-2; D might be TRBD1 (5 bases). V was pared by 5 bases and J by 4 bases, with 14 bases between. Germline CDR1 and CDR2: SEHNR and FQNEAQ (reference sequence). The CDR3 runs to 14 residues.

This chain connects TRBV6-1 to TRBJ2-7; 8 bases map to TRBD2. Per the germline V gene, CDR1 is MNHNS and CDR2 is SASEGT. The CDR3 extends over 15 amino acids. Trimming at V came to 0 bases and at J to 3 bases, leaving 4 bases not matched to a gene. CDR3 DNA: TGTGCCAGCAGTGAAGCGCTACTAGCGGTCTACGAGCAGTACTTC. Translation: CASSEALLAVYEQYF.

CDR3 sequence reads: CASSVRTSGIYNEQFF. The CDR3 DNA follows: TGCGCCAGCAGCGTACGGACTAGCGGGATCTACAATGAGCAGTTCTTC. This rearrangement joins TRBV5-1 to TRBJ2-1, with TRBD2 matching 12 bases. This CDR3 has 16 residues. Germline V gene sequence: CDR1 SGHRS, CDR2 YFSETQ. The V gene end was trimmed by 4 bases and the J gene end by 3 bases; junction bases not matched to a gene: 5.

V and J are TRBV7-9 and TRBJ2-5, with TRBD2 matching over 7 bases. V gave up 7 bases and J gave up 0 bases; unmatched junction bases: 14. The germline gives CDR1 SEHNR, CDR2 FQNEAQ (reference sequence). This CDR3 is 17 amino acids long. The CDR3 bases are TGTGCCAGCACCTCTAGGCTAGCGGCCTTGTACCAAGAGACCCAGTACTTC. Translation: CASTSRLAALYQETQYF.

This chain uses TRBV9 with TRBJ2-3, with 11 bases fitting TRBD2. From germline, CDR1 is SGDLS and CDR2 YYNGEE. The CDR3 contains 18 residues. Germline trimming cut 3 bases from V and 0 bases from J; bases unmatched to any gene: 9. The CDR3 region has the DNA TGTGCCAGCAGCGGCAGGGGACTAGCGGTTACTAGCACAGATACGCAGTATTTT. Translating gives CASSGRGLAVTSTDTQYF.

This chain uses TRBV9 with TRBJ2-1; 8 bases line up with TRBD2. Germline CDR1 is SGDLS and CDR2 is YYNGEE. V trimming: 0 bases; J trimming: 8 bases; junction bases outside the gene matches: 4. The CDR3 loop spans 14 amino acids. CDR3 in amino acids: CASSVEGLGDEQFF. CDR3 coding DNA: TGTGCCAGCAGCGTAGAGGGACTAGGCGATGAGCAGTTCTTC.

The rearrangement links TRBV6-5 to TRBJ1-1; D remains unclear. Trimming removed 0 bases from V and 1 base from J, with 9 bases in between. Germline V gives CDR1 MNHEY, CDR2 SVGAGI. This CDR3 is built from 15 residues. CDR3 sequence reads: CASSYSGRSNTEAFF. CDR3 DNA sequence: TGTGCCAGCAGTTACTCCGGCAGGTCGAACACTGAAGCTTTCTTT.

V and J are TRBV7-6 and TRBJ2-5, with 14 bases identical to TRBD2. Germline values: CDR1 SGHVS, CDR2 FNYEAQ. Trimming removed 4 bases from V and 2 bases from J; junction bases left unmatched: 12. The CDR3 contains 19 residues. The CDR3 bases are TGTGCCAGCAGCTCCCTGGGACTAGCGGGAGAGAGTGCTCAAGAGACCCAGTACTTC. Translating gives CASSSLGLAGESAQETQYF. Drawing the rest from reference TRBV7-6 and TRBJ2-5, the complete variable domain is GAGVSQSPRYKVTKRGQDVALRCDPISGHVSLYWYRQALGQGPEFLTYFNYEAQQDKSGLPNDRFSAERPEGSISTLTIQRTEQRDSAMYRCASSSLGLAGESAQETQYFGPGTRLLVL.

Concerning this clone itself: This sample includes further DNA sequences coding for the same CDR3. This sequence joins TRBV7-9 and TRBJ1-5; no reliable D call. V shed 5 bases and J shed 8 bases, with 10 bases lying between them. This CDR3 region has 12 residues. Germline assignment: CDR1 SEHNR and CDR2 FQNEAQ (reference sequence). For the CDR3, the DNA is TGTGCCAGCAGCCTCGGACTTGAGCCCCAGCATTTT. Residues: CASSLGLEPQHF.

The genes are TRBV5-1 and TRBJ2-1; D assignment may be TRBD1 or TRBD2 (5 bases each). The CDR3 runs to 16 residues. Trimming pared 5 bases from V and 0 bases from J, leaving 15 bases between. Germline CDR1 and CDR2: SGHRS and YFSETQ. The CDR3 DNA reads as TGCGCCAGCAGACCGTGGGACCTTAGCTCCTACAATGAGCAGTTCTTC. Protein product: CASRPWDLSSYNEQFF.

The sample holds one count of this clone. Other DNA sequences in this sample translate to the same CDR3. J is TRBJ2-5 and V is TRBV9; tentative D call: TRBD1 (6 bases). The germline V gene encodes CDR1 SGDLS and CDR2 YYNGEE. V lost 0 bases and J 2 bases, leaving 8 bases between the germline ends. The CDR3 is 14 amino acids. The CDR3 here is CASSVGRGQETQYF. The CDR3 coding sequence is TGTGCCAGCAGCGTAGGCAGGGGTCAAGAGACCCAGTACTTC.

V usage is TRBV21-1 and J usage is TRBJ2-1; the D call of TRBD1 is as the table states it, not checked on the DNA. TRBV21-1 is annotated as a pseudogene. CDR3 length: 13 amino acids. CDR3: CASSSPGQGEQFF. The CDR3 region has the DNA TGTGCCAGCAGCTCACCGGGACAGGGTGAGCAGTTCTTC.

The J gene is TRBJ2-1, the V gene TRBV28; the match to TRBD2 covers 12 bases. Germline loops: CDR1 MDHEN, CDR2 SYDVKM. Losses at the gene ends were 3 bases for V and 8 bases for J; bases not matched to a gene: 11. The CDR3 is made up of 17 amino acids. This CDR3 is CASSLVPTSGRNHEQFF. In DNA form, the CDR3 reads TGTGCCAGCAGTTTGGTACCTACTAGCGGGAGGAACCATGAGCAGTTCTTC.

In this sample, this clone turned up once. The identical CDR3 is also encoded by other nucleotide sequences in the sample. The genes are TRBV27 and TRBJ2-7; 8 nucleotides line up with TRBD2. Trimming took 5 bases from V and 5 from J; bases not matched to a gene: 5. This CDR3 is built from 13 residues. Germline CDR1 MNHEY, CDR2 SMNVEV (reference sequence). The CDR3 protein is CASSLGGGNEQYF. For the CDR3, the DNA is TGTGCCAGCAGTCTCGGGGGGGGGAACGAGCAGTACTTC.

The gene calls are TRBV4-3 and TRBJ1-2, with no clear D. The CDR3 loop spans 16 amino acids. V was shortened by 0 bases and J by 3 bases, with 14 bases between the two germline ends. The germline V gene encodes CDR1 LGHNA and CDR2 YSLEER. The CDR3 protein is CASSQDGTAGYYGYTF. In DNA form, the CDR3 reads TGCGCCAGCAGCCAAGATGGAACAGCCGGTTACTATGGCTACACCTTC.

In nucleotides, the CDR3 is TGTGCCATCAGTGATTATAGAGCCAAAAACATTCAGTACTTC. Translated, it gives CAISDYRAKNIQYF. The V and J genes are TRBV10-3 and TRBJ2-4; D not certain. The CDR3 runs 14 residues. CDR1 ENHRY and CDR2 SYGVKD come from the germline V gene. The germline V and J ends were trimmed by 3 bases and 0 bases, with 6 bases remaining between them.